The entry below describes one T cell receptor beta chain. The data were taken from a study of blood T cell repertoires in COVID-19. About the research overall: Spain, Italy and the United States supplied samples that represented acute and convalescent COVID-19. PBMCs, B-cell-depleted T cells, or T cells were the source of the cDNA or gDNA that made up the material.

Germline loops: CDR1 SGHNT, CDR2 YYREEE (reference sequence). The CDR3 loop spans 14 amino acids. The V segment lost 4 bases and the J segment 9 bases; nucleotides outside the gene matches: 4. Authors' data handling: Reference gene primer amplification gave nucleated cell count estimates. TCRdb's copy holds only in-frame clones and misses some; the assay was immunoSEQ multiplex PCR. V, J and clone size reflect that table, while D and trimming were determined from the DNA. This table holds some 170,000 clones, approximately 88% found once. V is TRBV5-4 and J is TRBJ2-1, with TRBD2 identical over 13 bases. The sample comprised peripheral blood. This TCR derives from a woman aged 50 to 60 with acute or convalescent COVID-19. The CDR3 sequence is CASSLGTSGAEQFF. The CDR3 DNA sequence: TGTGCCAGCAGCCTAGGGACTAGCGGGGCTGAGCAGTTCTTC.